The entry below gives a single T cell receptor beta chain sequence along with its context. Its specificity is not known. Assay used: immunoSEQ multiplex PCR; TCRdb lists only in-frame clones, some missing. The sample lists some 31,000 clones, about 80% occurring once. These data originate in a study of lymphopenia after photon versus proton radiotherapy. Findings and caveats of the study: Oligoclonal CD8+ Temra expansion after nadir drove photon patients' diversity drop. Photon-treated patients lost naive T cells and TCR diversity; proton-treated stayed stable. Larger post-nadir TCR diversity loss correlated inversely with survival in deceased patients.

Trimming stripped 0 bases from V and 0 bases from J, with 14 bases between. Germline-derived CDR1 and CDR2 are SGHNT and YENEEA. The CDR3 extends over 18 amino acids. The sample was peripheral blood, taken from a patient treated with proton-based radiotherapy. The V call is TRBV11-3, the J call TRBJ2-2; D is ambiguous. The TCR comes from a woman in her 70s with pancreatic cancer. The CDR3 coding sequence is TGTGCCAGCAGCTTAGAAAGCGCTCCCTCTCCGAACACCGGGGAGCTGTTTTTT. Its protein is CASSLESAPSPNTGELFF.